The rows below give T cell receptor beta chains drawn from one sample of a study of blood T cell repertoires in COVID-19. Only in-frame clones appear in the TCRdb table, and some are missing; sequencing was by immunoSEQ multiplex PCR. Of roughly 250,000 clones in the sample, approximately 79% were seen once. The sequencing sample was made of peripheral blood. These receptors all come from a woman aged 40 to 50 with active or convalescent COVID-19. CDR3s include the opening cysteine and the closing phenylalanine or tryptophan. Each record gives: V gene, J gene, D gene, clone size, CDR3 protein, CDR3 DNA. D genes are given only for firm matches. Clone size appears in some rows only: once, few, many, or a class for an expanded clone.

V: TRBV10-2; J: TRBJ1-1; D: NA; size: NA; CDR3: CASYLGMNTEAFF; DNA: TGCGCCAGCTATCTCGGGATGAACACTGAAGCTTTCTTT
V: TRBV7-2; J: TRBJ1-5; D: NA; size: once; CDR3: CASSLANRVDQPQHF; DNA: TGTGCCAGCAGCTTAGCGAACAGGGTGGACCAGCCCCAGCATTTT
V: TRBV16; J: TRBJ2-3; D: TRBD2; size: NA; CDR3: CASSQGGNTDTQYF; DNA: TGTGCCAGCAGCCAGGGGGGGAACACAGATACGCAGTATTTT
V: TRBV6-1; J: TRBJ2-5; D: TRBD2; size: NA; CDR3: CASSEWGGQETQYF; DNA: TGTGCCAGCAGTGAATGGGGGGGGCAAGAGACCCAGTACTTC
V: TRBV10-3; J: TRBJ2-3; D: TRBD2; size: NA; CDR3: CASSTSGYSTDTQYF; DNA: TGTGCCAGCTCGACTAGCGGGTATAGCACAGATACGCAGTATTTT
V: TRBV7-9; J: TRBJ2-1; D: TRBD2; size: NA; CDR3: CASSGTSSYNEQFF; DNA: TGTGCCAGCAGCGGGACTAGCTCCTACAATGAGCAGTTCTTC
V: TRBV6-5; J: TRBJ1-1; D: NA; size: NA; CDR3: CASGGSRDTEAFF; DNA: TGTGCCAGCGGGGGGAGCAGGGACACTGAAGCTTTCTTT
V: TRBV19; J: TRBJ2-7; D: NA; size: NA; CDR3: CASSDSAGSYEQYF; DNA: TGTGCCAGTAGCGACTCGGCAGGGTCCTACGAGCAGTACTTC
V: TRBV2; J: TRBJ1-5; D: NA; size: NA; CDR3: CASSPDIQNHQPQHF; DNA: TGTGCCAGCAGTCCGGACATACAAAATCATCAGCCCCAGCATTTT
V: TRBV29-1; J: TRBJ2-2; D: TRBD1; size: NA; CDR3: CSARTGGASGELFF; DNA: TGCAGCGCCAGGACAGGGGGCGCATCCGGGGAGCTGTTTTTT
V: TRBV7-9; J: TRBJ2-4; D: TRBD1; size: NA; CDR3: CASSTRDRAQYF; DNA: TGTGCCAGCAGCACTCGGGACAGGGCACAGTACTTC
V: TRBV6-4; J: TRBJ1-3; D: TRBD1; size: NA; CDR3: CASSDSIRGRLFSGNTIYF; DNA: TGTGCCAGCAGTGACTCGATCAGGGGGCGACTTTTCTCTGGAAACACCATATATTTT
V: TRBV4-1; J: TRBJ2-7; D: TRBD1; size: NA; CDR3: CASSQYTGTGFEQYF; DNA: TGCGCCAGCAGCCAATACACCGGGACAGGGTTCGAGCAGTACTTC